These 28 T cell receptor beta chains were all obtained from the same sample, sequenced in a study of Ad26.COV2.S vaccination and SARS-CoV-2 variants. The data were produced by immunoSEQ multiplex PCR, yet TCRdb's version contains in-frame clones alone and is incomplete. The table has more than 300,000 clones, more than 85% seen once. Indicated treatment: around 19 received Ad26.COV2.S at low or high dose, single or two shots; about five received placebo; per-sample allocation not given. The investigators took samples on day 63 after the first vaccine or placebo injection. Source: peripheral blood, taken in a trial of Ad26.COV2.S vaccine versus placebo. All receptors come from a person between 18 and 65 years old who received the Ad26.COV2.S COVID-19 vaccine or a placebo.

As for this clone: This CDR3 is also generated by other DNA sequences in the sample. V gene TRBV27 combines with J gene TRBJ2-2; the D is unclear. Trimming stripped 5 bases from V and 4 bases from J, with 2 bases between. The CDR3 runs 11 residues. Germline CDR1 MNHEY, CDR2 SMNVEV (reference sequence). The CDR3 nucleotides read TGTGCCAGCAGTGGCACCGGGGAGCTGTTTTTT. Translated: CASSGTGELFF.

This clone was picked up a small number of times. The chain is built from TRBV13 and TRBJ2-7; D unclear. CDR3 length: 13 residues. V was pared by 5 bases and J by 2 bases, with 10 bases between. The germline gives CDR1 PRHDT, CDR2 FYEKMQ (reference sequence). In nucleotides, the CDR3 is TGTGCCAGCAGCCCGGGCTTGACCTACGAGCAGTACTTC. The encoded protein is CASSPGLTYEQYF.

V is TRBV7-2 and J is TRBJ2-3; no definite D call. V lost 5 bases, J lost 3 bases, and 12 bases lay in between. Germline V gene data show CDR1 as SGHTA and CDR2 as FQGNSA. The CDR3 extends over 14 amino acids. CDR3 region: CASSQHPSTDTQYF. As DNA, the CDR3 is TGTGCCAGCAGCCAGCACCCTTCTACAGATACGCAGTATTTT.

To note about this clone: Other DNA sequences in this sample translate to the same CDR3. The chain joins TRBV29-1 to TRBJ2-1; D is unclear. V lost 4 bases and J lost 7, with 5 bases in between. The CDR3 has 10 amino acids. Germline assignment: CDR1 SQVTM and CDR2 ANQGSEA. CDR3 nucleotide sequence: TGCAGCGTTGGTGGTAATGAGCAGTTCTTC. It yields the protein CSVGGNEQFF.

The genes are TRBV27 and TRBJ1-5, with 9 bases aligning to TRBD1. From germline, CDR1 is MNHEY and CDR2 SMNVEV (reference sequence). Germline trimming cut 5 bases from V and 7 bases from J; bases unmatched to any gene: 3. This CDR3 is built from 13 residues. CDR3 in DNA: TGTGCCAGCAGTCACAGGGGGCCGCAGCCCCAGCATTTT. Its protein is CASSHRGPQPQHF.

The V gene is TRBV2, the J gene TRBJ2-3, with 7 nucleotides matching TRBD1. CDR3 length: 14 residues. Germline CDR1 is SNHLY and CDR2 is FYNNEI. V shed 6 bases and J 2 bases; nucleotides not matched to a gene: 5. The CDR3 region has the DNA TGTGCCAGCAGCCGACAGGGCCCCACAGATACGCAGTATTTT. It is translated as CASSRQGPTDTQYF.

The V call is TRBV11-3, the J call TRBJ2-3, with 7 positions matching TRBD2. The V segment lost 2 bases and the J segment 6 bases; nucleotides outside the gene matches: 8. Germline V lookup: CDR1 SGHNT, CDR2 YENEEA. This CDR3 comprises 15 residues. For the CDR3, the DNA is TGTGCCAGCAGCTTACTAGGGAGGGAGACGGATACGCAGTATTTT. Encoded protein: CASSLLGRETDTQYF.

The chain links TRBV5-1 to TRBJ2-2; TRBD1 might be the D (6 bases). The CDR3 sequence is 15 residues long. Trimming took 4 bases from V and 1 from J, leaving 11 bases between them. CDR1 is SGHRS, CDR2 YFSETQ, per germline. This CDR3 reads CASSIGTQNTGELFF. The CDR3 DNA is TGCGCCAGCAGCATCGGGACACAGAACACCGGGGAGCTGTTTTTT. Complete variable domain (other parts from reference TRBV5-1 and TRBJ2-2): KAGVTQTPRYLIKTRGQQVTLSCSPISGHRSVSWYQQTPGQGLQFLFEYFSETQRNKGNFPGRFSGRQFSNSRSEMNVSTLELGDSALYLCASSIGTQNTGELFFGEGSRLTVL.

The chain joins TRBV12-3 or TRBV12-4 to TRBJ1-2, with no clear D. Trimming left V 6 bases short and J 4 bases short, with 12 bases between. The CDR3 has 13 amino acids. The chain's CDR3 is CASSPGGSYGYTF. CDR3 coding DNA: TGTGCCAGCAGCCCAGGAGGAAGCTATGGCTACACCTTC.

The chain has TRBV9 and TRBJ2-1; 14 bases are a match to TRBD2. The V and J ends lost 4 bases and 7 bases, in that order; junction bases with no gene match: 7. Germline assignment: CDR1 SGDLS and CDR2 YYNGEE. The CDR3 length is 16 residues. CDR3 residues: CASSPRTSGGLNEQFF. DNA for the CDR3: TGTGCCAGCAGCCCCCGGACTAGCGGGGGGCTGAATGAGCAGTTCTTC.

This sequence joins TRBV9 and TRBJ2-1; no reliable D call. The V and J ends lost 2 bases and 5 bases respectively, with 11 bases between them. Germline V gene lookup returns CDR1 SGDLS and CDR2 YYNGEE. The CDR3 is 14 amino acids. Here the CDR3 reads CASSVETVNNEQFF. CDR3 bases: TGTGCCAGCAGCGTCGAGACGGTTAACAATGAGCAGTTCTTC.

The CDR3 sequence: CASRQGTTNYGYTF. CDR3 in DNA: TGTGCCAGTCGGCAGGGGACGACTAACTATGGCTACACCTTC. V is TRBV19 and J is TRBJ1-2; D possibly corresponds to TRBD1 (6 bases). Trimming stripped 8 bases from V and 0 bases from J, with 13 bases between. The CDR3 totals 14 residues. Looked up from germline, CDR1 is LNHDA and CDR2 is SQIVND (reference sequence).

V is TRBV19 and J is TRBJ1-5; possible D gene TRBD1, 5 bases. In germline, CDR1 is LNHDA, CDR2 SQIVND (reference sequence). With 7 bases removed from V and 7 bases from J, the gap between germline ends came to 14 bases. The CDR3 length is 13 residues. The CDR3 nucleotides are TGTGCCAGTACAAGGCAGGGTGGGCAGCCCCAGCATTTT. Residues: CASTRQGGQPQHF.

V is TRBV13 and J is TRBJ1-2; D is undetermined. V lost 4 bases and J 8 bases, leaving 14 bases between the germline ends. CDR3 length: 13 amino acids. The V gene's germline CDR1 is PRHDT and CDR2 FYEKMQ (reference sequence). CDR3 nucleotide sequence: TGTGCCAGCAGCTCCGGACGGGGATTGGGCTACACCTTC. Protein sequence: CASSSGRGLGYTF. Full variable domain (rest looked up from reference TRBV13 and TRBJ1-2): AAGVIQSPRHLIKEKRETATLKCYPIPRHDTVYWYQQGPGQDPQFLISFYEKMQSDKGSIPDRFSAQQFSDYHSELNMSSLELGDSALYFCASSSGRGLGYTFGSGTRLTVV.

CDR3 amino acids: CASSLGGTANYGYTF. The DNA for the CDR3 is TGCGCCAGCAGCTTGGGCGGCACCGCTAACTATGGCTACACCTTC. The chain links TRBV5-1 to TRBJ1-2, with no clear D. Germline values: CDR1 SGHRS, CDR2 YFSETQ. The CDR3 spans 15 residues. V gave up 0 bases and J gave up 0 bases, with 9 bases separating them.

The genes are TRBV7-9 and TRBJ2-2; no definite D call. From germline, CDR1 is SEHNR and CDR2 FQNEAQ (reference sequence). The ends were cut back, 2 bases at V and 6 bases at J, with 4 bases in the middle. The length of the CDR3 is 12 residues. The CDR3 DNA sequence: TGTGCCAGCAGCTTACAGTCCGGGGAGCTGTTTTTT. This codes for CASSLQSGELFF.

The genes are TRBV19 and TRBJ1-4, with 7 bases identical to TRBD1. Per germline, CDR1 LNHDA and CDR2 SQIVND (reference sequence). The CDR3 contains 16 residues. V shed 6 bases, J shed 5 bases, and the junction held 12 bases outside the gene matches. CDR3 DNA: TGTGCCAGTAGCGACCTCGGGACAGCCTTAAATGAAAAACTGTTTTTT. Protein: CASSDLGTALNEKLFF.

The rearrangement uses TRBV2 and TRBJ1-2; 8 bases are a match to TRBD1. Unmatched junction bases numbered 7, after V lost 6 bases and J lost 4 bases. In germline, CDR1 is SNHLY, CDR2 FYNNEI. There are 14 residues in the CDR3. CDR3 residues: CASRYSGGGYGYTF. CDR3 DNA: TGTGCCAGCAGATATTCAGGGGGCGGCTATGGCTACACCTTC.

J is TRBJ2-7 and V is TRBV5-1; 7 bases match TRBD1. CDR3 length: 16 amino acids. The junction had 15 bases not matched to a gene; V was cut back by 5 bases and J by 4 bases. CDR1 is SGHRS and CDR2 is YFSETQ in the germline V gene. The CDR3 DNA follows: TGCGCCAGCAGTTCACAAACCGGGACAGAATTTTACGAGCAGTACTTC. Translating gives CASSSQTGTEFYEQYF.

The rearrangement links TRBV5-1 to TRBJ1-4; no clear D gene. This CDR3 comprises 13 residues. The germline gives CDR1 SGHRS, CDR2 YFSETQ. Trimming cost V 4 bases and J 3 bases, with 7 bases left between them. CDR3 sequence reads: CASSVNSNEKLFF. The DNA for the CDR3 is TGCGCCAGCAGCGTGAATTCTAATGAAAAACTGTTTTTT. Full variable domain (remainder filled in from reference TRBV5-1 and TRBJ1-4): KAGVTQTPRYLIKTRGQQVTLSCSPISGHRSVSWYQQTPGQGLQFLFEYFSETQRNKGNFPGRFSGRQFSNSRSEMNVSTLELGDSALYLCASSVNSNEKLFFGSGTQLSVL.

This CDR3 is CASRLAGGDGNEQFF. The CDR3 DNA is TGTGCCAGCAGGTTAGCGGGAGGAGATGGCAATGAGCAGTTCTTC. The chain joins TRBV18 to TRBJ2-1, with TRBD2 matching over 10 bases. The trim removed 8 bases at V and 6 bases at J, leaving 10 bases unmatched. This CDR3 spans 15 amino acids. Germline loops: CDR1 KGHSH, CDR2 LQKENI.

This clone showed up just a few times. This rearrangement joins TRBV28 to TRBJ2-7; 9 bases map to TRBD2. Germline lookup yields CDR1 MDHEN and CDR2 SYDVKM. J was trimmed by 4 bases and V by 5 bases; bases with no gene match: 3. This CDR3 region has 13 residues. Here the CDR3 DNA reads TGTGCCAGCAGTGTAGCGGGAGAATACGAGCAGTACTTC. This translates into CASSVAGEYEQYF.

The chain combines TRBV30 with TRBJ2-7; TRBD1 might be the D (6 bases). The CDR3 is 15 amino acids. Trimming removed 4 bases at V and 3 bases at J, with 19 bases between. In germline, CDR1 is GTSNPN, CDR2 SVGIG (reference sequence). CDR3 sequence reads: CAWTPDSRPSYEQYF. The CDR3 DNA sequence: TGTGCCTGGACGCCGGACAGTCGCCCTAGCTACGAGCAGTACTTC.

This chain uses TRBV25-1 with TRBJ2-6; D remains ambiguous. Trimming left V 2 bases short and J 4 bases short, with 6 bases between. Per germline, CDR1 MGHDK and CDR2 SYGVNS. This CDR3 has 14 amino acids. CDR3 amino acids: CASSESGGANVLTF. For the CDR3, the DNA is TGTGCCAGCAGTGAAAGTGGGGGGGCCAACGTCCTGACTTTC.

The rearrangement joins TRBV28 to TRBJ2-7; 7 nucleotides agree with TRBD2. The CDR3 totals 16 residues. Germline V gives CDR1 MDHEN, CDR2 SYDVKM. The J segment lost 4 bases and the V segment lost 3 bases, leaving 12 bases of the junction unmatched. CDR3 loop: CASSFKDTGLGYEQYF. Here the CDR3 DNA reads TGTGCCAGCAGTTTCAAAGATACTGGACTAGGTTACGAGCAGTACTTC.

This chain connects TRBV15 to TRBJ2-7; D gene uncertain. Germline assignment: CDR1 LNHNV and CDR2 YYDKDF (reference sequence). This CDR3 has 12 amino acids. V shed 1 base and J shed 4 bases, with 5 bases lying between them. The DNA for the CDR3 is TGTGCCACCAGCAGAGTGGGTTACGAGCAGTACTTC. It codes for CATSRVGYEQYF.

V and J are TRBV3-1 (or the pseudogene TRBV3-2) and TRBJ1-1; no definite D call. The CDR3 is 14 residues long. V was shortened by 4 bases and J by 3 bases, with 12 bases between the two germline ends. CDR1 and CDR2 from the germline V gene are LGHDT and YNNKEL (reference sequence). In DNA, the CDR3 is TGTGCCAGCAGCCGTAGTCCACCATACACTGAAGCTTTCTTT. It encodes CASSRSPPYTEAFF.

The chain has TRBV18 and TRBJ1-5; 10 bases align to TRBD1. This CDR3 contains 15 residues. The germline V gene has CDR1 KGHSH and CDR2 LQKENI. The J segment lost 7 bases and the V segment lost 3 bases, leaving 6 bases of the junction unmatched. CDR3 nucleotides: TGTGCCAGCTCACCCAGACAGGGGGCGGGACAGCCCCAGCATTTT. This codes for CASSPRQGAGQPQHF.